The source of this T cell receptor beta chain is a study of cytomegalovirus exposure and HLA in healthy donors. Germline CDR1 and CDR2: SNHLY and FYNNEI. The CDR3 covers 14 residues. The V and J ends lost 5 bases and 2 bases respectively, with 11 bases between them. This clone was observed a few times. PCR involved 60 Vbeta and 13 Jbeta primers. The repertoire was sequenced with immunoSEQ multiplex PCR; TCRdb's copy has only in-frame clones and lacks some. This table holds some 110,000 clones, about 9.5% found once. The V and J genes are TRBV2 and TRBJ2-3; the D gene is possibly TRBD1 (5 bases). The source material was PBMCs. This receptor was taken from a man in his forties in good health and CMV-seropositive. The CDR3 DNA sequence: TGTGCCAGCAGTTTACAGGAATCCACAGATACGCAGTATTTT. This translates into CASSLQESTDTQYF.